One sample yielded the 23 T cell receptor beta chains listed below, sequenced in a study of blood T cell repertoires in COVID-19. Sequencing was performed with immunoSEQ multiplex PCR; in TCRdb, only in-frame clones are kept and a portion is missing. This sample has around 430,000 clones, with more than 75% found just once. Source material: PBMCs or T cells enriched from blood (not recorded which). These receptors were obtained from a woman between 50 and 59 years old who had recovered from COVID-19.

CDR3: CAWSPSADTQYF. The CDR3 region has the DNA TGTGCCTGGAGTCCTAGTGCAGATACGCAGTATTTT. The chain combines TRBV30 with TRBJ2-3, with D unclear. CDR3 size: 12 residues. The V end lost 2 bases, the J end lost 4 bases, and 7 bases lay between the germline ends. CDR1 is GTSNPN and CDR2 is SVGIG in the germline V gene (reference sequence).

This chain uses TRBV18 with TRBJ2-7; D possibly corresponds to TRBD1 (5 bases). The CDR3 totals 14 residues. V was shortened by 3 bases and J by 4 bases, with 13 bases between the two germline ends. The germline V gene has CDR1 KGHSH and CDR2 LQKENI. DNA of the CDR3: TGTGCCAGCTCACCGGTAGGGGTTACATACGAGCAGTACTTC. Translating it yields CASSPVGVTYEQYF.

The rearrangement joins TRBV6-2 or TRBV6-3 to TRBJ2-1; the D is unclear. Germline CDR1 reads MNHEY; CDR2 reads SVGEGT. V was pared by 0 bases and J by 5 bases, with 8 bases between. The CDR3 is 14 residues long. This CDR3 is CASSYSIGDNEQFF. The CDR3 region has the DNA TGTGCCAGCAGTTACTCGATCGGAGACAATGAGCAGTTCTTC.

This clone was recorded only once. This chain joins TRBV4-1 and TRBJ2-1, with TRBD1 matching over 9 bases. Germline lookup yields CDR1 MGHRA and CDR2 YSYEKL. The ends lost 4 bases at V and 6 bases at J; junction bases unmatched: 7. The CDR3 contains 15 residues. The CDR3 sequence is CASSLGQGGFNEQFF. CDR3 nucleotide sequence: TGCGCCAGCAGCCTGGGACAGGGTGGCTTCAATGAGCAGTTCTTC.

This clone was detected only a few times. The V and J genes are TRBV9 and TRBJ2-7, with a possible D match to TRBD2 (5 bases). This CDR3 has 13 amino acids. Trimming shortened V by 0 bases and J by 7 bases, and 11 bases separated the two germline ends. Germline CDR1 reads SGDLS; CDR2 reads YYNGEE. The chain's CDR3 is CASSVDADLEQYF. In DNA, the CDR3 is TGTGCCAGCAGCGTAGACGCGGACTTAGAGCAGTACTTC.

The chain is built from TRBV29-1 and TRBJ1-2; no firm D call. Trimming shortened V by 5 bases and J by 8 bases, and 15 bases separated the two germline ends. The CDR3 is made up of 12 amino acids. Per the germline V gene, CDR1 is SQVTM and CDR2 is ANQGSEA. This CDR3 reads CSVNPRTGGYTF. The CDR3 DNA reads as TGCAGCGTTAACCCGCGGACGGGGGGCTACACCTTC.

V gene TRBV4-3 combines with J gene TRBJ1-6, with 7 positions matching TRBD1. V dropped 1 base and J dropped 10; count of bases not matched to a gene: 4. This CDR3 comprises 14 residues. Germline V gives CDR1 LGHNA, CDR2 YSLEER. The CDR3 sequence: CASSQGDSKSPLHF. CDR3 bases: TGCGCCAGCAGCCAAGGGGACAGTAAGTCACCCCTCCACTTT.

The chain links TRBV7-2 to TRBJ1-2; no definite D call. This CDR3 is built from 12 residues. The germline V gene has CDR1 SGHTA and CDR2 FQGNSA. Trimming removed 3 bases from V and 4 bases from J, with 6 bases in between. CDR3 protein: CASSFSLYGYTF. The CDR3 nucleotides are TGTGCCAGCAGCTTCTCACTCTATGGCTACACCTTC.

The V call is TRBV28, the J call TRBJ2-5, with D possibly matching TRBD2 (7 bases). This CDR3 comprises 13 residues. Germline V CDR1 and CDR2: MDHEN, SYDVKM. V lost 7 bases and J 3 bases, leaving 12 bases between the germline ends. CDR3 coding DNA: TGTGCCAGCATTCAAGGGGGGGAAGAGACCCAGTACTTC. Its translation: CASIQGGEETQYF.

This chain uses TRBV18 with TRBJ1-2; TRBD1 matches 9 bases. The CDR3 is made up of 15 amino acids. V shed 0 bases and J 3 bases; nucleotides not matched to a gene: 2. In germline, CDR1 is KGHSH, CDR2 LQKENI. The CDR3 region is CASSPPGQGDYGYTF. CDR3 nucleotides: TGTGCCAGCTCACCACCGGGACAGGGCGACTATGGCTACACCTTC.

CDR3 DNA sequence: TGTGCCAGCAGTAGAACTAGCGGGGGCGCAGATACGCAGTATTTT. It specifies CASSRTSGGADTQYF. The chain has TRBV27 and TRBJ2-3, with 11 bases matching TRBD2. The CDR3 has 15 amino acids. Germline CDR1 and CDR2: MNHEY and SMNVEV (reference sequence). V trimming: 5 bases; J trimming: 4 bases; junction bases outside the gene matches: 5.

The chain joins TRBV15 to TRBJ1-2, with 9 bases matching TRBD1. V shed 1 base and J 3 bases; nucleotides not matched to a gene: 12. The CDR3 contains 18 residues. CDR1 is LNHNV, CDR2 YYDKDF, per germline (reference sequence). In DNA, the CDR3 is TGTGCCACCAGCAGAGGGATATTACAGGGGGCGTTGGACTATGGCTACACCTTC. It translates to CATSRGILQGALDYGYTF.

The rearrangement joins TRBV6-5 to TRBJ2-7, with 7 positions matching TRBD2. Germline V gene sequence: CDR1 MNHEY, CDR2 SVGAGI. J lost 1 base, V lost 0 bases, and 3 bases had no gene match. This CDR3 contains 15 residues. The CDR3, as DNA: TGTGCCAGCAGTTACTCTCTCGGGGGGTCCTACGAGCAGTACTTC. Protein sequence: CASSYSLGGSYEQYF.

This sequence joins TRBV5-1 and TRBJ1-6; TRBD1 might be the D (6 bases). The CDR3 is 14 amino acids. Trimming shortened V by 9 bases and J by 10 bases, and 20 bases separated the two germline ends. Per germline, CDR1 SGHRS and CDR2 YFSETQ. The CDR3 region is CATSPGGPLSPLHF. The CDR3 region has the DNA TGCGCCACCTCACCCGGGGGGCCTTTATCACCCCTCCACTTT. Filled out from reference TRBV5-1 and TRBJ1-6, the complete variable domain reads KAGVTQTPRYLIKTRGQQVTLSCSPISGHRSVSWYQQTPGQGLQFLFEYFSETQRNKGNFPGRFSGRQFSNSRSEMNVSTLELGDSALYLCATSPGGPLSPLHFGNGTRLTVT.

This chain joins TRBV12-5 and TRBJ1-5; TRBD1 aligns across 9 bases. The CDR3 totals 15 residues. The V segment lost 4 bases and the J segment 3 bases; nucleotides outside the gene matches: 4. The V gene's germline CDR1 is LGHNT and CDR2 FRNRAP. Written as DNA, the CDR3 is TGTGCTAGTGGTTGGTACAGGGGGCACAATCAGCCCCAGCATTTT. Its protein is CASGWYRGHNQPQHF.

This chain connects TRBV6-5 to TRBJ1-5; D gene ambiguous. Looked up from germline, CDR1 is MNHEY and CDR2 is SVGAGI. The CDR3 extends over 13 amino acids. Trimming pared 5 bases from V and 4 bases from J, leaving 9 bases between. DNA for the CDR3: TGTGCCAGCAGTCCATCCCCAAATCAGCCCCAGCATTTT. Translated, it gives CASSPSPNQPQHF.

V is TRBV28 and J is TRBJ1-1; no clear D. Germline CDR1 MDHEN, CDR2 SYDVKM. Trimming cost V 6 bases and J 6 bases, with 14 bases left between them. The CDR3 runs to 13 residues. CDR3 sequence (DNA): TGTGCCAGCAGACCCGACAAGCTCGCTGAAGCTTTCTTT. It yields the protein CASRPDKLAEAFF.

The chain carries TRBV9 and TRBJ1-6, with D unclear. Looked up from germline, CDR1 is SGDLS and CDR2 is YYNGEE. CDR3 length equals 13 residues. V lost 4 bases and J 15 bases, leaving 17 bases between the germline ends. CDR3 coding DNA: TGTGCCAGCAGCCCCTGGGGAGAACGAAGCCTCCACTTT. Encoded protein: CASSPWGERSLHF.

This CDR3 reads CAWSVAGGPVFADTQYF. CDR3 nucleotides: TGTGCCTGGAGTGTGGCGGGGGGGCCGGTTTTTGCAGATACGCAGTATTTT. The rearrangement joins TRBV30 to TRBJ2-3; 9 nucleotides agree with TRBD2. CDR3 size: 17 residues. Trimming cost V 0 bases and J 4 bases; bases outside gene matches: 11. Germline V CDR1 and CDR2: GTSNPN, SVGIG (reference sequence).

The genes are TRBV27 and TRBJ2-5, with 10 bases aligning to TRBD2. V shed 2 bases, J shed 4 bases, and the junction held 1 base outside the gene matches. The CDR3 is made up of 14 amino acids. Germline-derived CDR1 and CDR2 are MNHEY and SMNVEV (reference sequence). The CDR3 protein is CASSLGTSAETQYF. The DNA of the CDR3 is TGTGCCAGCAGTTTAGGGACTAGCGCAGAGACCCAGTACTTC.

The DNA for the CDR3 is TGCGCCAGCAGCTTGACGGGACAGGACTTATACAATGAGCAGTTCTTC. Translation: CASSLTGQDLYNEQFF. The chain recombines TRBV4-1 with TRBJ2-1, with 8 bases lining up with TRBD1. The CDR3 sequence is 16 residues long. The V and J ends lost 5 bases and 4 bases, in that order; junction bases with no gene match: 10. Germline V gene lookup returns CDR1 MGHRA and CDR2 YSYEKL.

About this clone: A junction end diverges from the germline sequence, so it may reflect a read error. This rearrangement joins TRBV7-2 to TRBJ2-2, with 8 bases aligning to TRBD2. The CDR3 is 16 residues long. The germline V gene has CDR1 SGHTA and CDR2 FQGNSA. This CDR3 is CASSLFGGGNAGELFF. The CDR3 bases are TGTGCCAGCAGCTTATTTGGCGGGGGGAACGCCGGGGAGCTGTTTTTT.

Here the CDR3 reads CASSFSPAGSGEEQYF. For the CDR3, the DNA is TGTGCCAGCAGCTTCTCCCCTGCGGGGTCCGGCGAAGAGCAGTACTTC. The chain carries TRBV13 and TRBJ2-7; a weak D match, TRBD2 (6 bases). The germline V gene has CDR1 PRHDT and CDR2 FYEKMQ (reference sequence). The CDR3 is made up of 16 amino acids. Trimming stripped 3 bases from V and 7 bases from J, with 22 bases between.